This entry lists 12 T cell receptor beta chains sequenced from one sample in a study of patients and donors after allogeneic stem cell transplantation. MiXCR, run by TCRdb on the RT-PCR reads, gives a single entry per CDR3 protein. The sample contains more than 150,000 distinct CDR3 sequences, around 41% of which appear only once. Sequencing was carried out using blood, either unsorted or a sorted T cell fraction (not recorded which). The origin of the receptors is a human donor who was either an allogeneic HSCT recipient or a stem cell or donor lymphocyte infusion donor (not recorded which). It is not recorded whose cells these are; they may come from a transplant donor.

The J gene is TRBJ1-3, the V gene TRBV15, with D tentatively TRBD1 (5 bases). The V and J ends lost 4 bases and 0 bases respectively, with 10 bases between them. The CDR3 has 15 amino acids. The germline V gene has CDR1 LNHNV and CDR2 YYDKDF (reference sequence). Here the CDR3 DNA reads TGTGCCACCAGCATCAAGGGACGCTCTGGAAACACCATATATTTT. Encoded protein: CATSIKGRSGNTIYF.

This clonotype was found a few times. V usage is TRBV6-5 and J usage is TRBJ2-7; TRBD1 agrees at 8 bases. The CDR3 covers 16 residues. V trimming: 2 bases; J trimming: 7 bases; junction bases outside the gene matches: 13. Per germline, CDR1 MNHEY and CDR2 SVGAGI. The CDR3: CASSYTGTGSTGEQYF. For the CDR3, the DNA is TGTGCCAGCAGTTACACCGGGACAGGCTCCACGGGGGAGCAGTACTTC.

The rearrangement uses TRBV7-3 and TRBJ2-1; 12 bases are a match to TRBD2. V was pared by 0 bases and J by 0 bases, with 6 bases of the junction left unmatched. The germline gives CDR1 SGHTA, CDR2 FQGTGA. This CDR3 is 19 amino acids long. In DNA form, the CDR3 reads TGTGCCAGCAGCTTAACGGGACTAGCGGGCCTGAGCTCCTACAATGAGCAGTTCTTC. It specifies CASSLTGLAGLSSYNEQFF.

The rearrangement joins TRBV12-3 or TRBV12-4 to TRBJ1-5; D gene ambiguous. The CDR3 covers 16 residues. With 0 bases removed from V and 3 bases from J, the gap between germline ends came to 12 bases. The CDR3 DNA is TGTGCCAGCAGTTTAGCGTCGGTACACCACAATCAGCCCCAGCATTTT. Protein: CASSLASVHHNQPQHF.

This chain uses TRBV6-5 with TRBJ1-4, with 7 bases identical to TRBD1. Germline lookup yields CDR1 MNHEY and CDR2 SVGAGI. This CDR3 contains 17 residues. J gave up 0 bases and V 0 bases, and 4 bases lay outside the gene matches. The CDR3 bases are TGTGCCAGCAGTTACTCGCCCGGACAGGCAACTAATGAAAAACTGTTTTTT. Translated, it gives CASSYSPGQATNEKLFF.

This sequence joins TRBV29-1 and TRBJ1-1; D perhaps matches TRBD1 (6 bases). Germline CDR1 is SQVTM and CDR2 is ANQGSEA. V lost 1 base and J 2 bases, leaving 11 bases between the germline ends. This CDR3 spans 14 amino acids. The CDR3 sequence is CSVEAGGGNTEAFF. The CDR3 DNA sequence: TGCAGCGTTGAAGCGGGGGGCGGCAACACTGAAGCTTTCTTT.

This clonotype was observed a few times. The chain links TRBV5-1 to TRBJ1-1; D is uncertain. Trimming removed 0 bases from V and 0 bases from J, with 12 bases in between. The CDR3 sequence is 16 residues long. Germline values: CDR1 SGHRS, CDR2 YFSETQ. CDR3 in amino acids: CASSLALSNMNTEAFF. Written as DNA, the CDR3 is TGCGCCAGCAGCTTGGCCTTGAGTAACATGAACACTGAAGCTTTCTTT.

The chain combines TRBV30 with TRBJ1-2; no reliable D call. The CDR3 is 12 amino acids. The V end lost 4 bases, the J end lost 3 bases, and 9 bases lay between the germline ends. Germline V gives CDR1 GTSNPN, CDR2 SVGIG (reference sequence). The CDR3 DNA is TGTGCCTGGAAGCCCGGGGACTATGGCTACACCTTC. It encodes CAWKPGDYGYTF.

There are a few counts of this clonotype. The chain is built from TRBV4-3 and TRBJ1-3; TRBD1 might be the D (5 bases). Per germline, CDR1 LGHNA and CDR2 YSLEER. CDR3 length: 20 amino acids. V was trimmed by 0 bases and J by 2 bases, leaving 23 bases between them. In DNA form, the CDR3 reads TGCGCCAGCAGCCAAGATAAAGAGTCAGGGACTCGGAAGACTGGAAACACCATATATTTT. Protein product: CASSQDKESGTRKTGNTIYF.

This clonotype was seen a few times. The chain employs TRBV7-9 and TRBJ2-3; 11 bases match TRBD2. The germline CDR1 and CDR2 sequences are SEHNR and FQNEAQ (reference sequence). The CDR3 extends over 16 amino acids. V was clipped by 4 bases and J by 1 base; unmatched bases: 4. The CDR3 DNA follows: TGTGCCAGCAGCTCCGGGACTAGCGGTCGCACAGATACGCAGTATTTT. Translated: CASSSGTSGRTDTQYF.

V usage is TRBV7-6 and J usage is TRBJ1-4; TRBD1 matches at 7 bases. CDR1 and CDR2 from the germline V gene are SGHVS and FNYEAQ. J was trimmed by 7 bases and V by 9 bases; bases with no gene match: 8. The CDR3 is 13 residues long. CDR3 amino acids: CASAQGMTEKLFF. The CDR3 bases are TGTGCCAGTGCACAGGGGATGACTGAAAAACTGTTTTTT.

Concerning this clonotype itself: Just one base apart from a much larger clone, this may be a read error. The chain joins TRBV12-3 or TRBV12-4 to TRBJ2-3, with D possibly being TRBD1 (6 bases). This CDR3 is built from 14 residues. Trimming left V 2 bases short and J 2 bases short, with 8 bases between. The CDR3 loop reads CASSLWDNTDTQYF. The DNA for the CDR3 is TGTGCCAGCAGTTTATGGGACAACACAGATACGCAGTATTTT.